The T cell receptor beta chain described here comes from a study of spatial heterogeneity in lung cancer. Across the study: Bulk RNA-seq from matched material yielded a T cell module score that correlated strongly with TCR transcript counts in tumor regions. Overall study results and limits: Ubiquitous nonsynonymous mutations were tracked by counts of ubiquitous expanded TCRs, and regional ones by counts of regional expanded TCRs. Tumor mutation count correlated with how many alpha and beta TCRs expanded intratumorally.

Indicated time point: sample taken at primary tumor resection. The 60 to 80 donors had untreated early-stage non-small cell lung cancer. Unique molecular identifiers, one per molecule, were present on every TCR cDNA molecule. TCRdb ran MiXCR on the 5' RACE reads and lists one entry per CDR3 protein. The sample lists a few thousand distinct CDR3 sequences; 3.5% to 4% were seen once. Germline V gives CDR1 MDHEN, CDR2 SYDVKM. After removal of 7 bases from V and 8 bases from J, the junction contained 9 bases not matched to a gene. The CDR3 runs to 13 residues. Judged by abundance, this clonotype is medium-sized (0.01 to 0.1%). The antigen is undetermined.

Source: lung tumor tissue, taken at surgery. This chain uses TRBV28 with TRBJ1-2; 8 bases agree with TRBD1. This TCR came from a female donor with early-stage non-small cell lung cancer. CDR3 region: CASNTDRGDGYTF. CDR3 sequence (DNA): TGTGCCAGCAACACAGACAGGGGTGACGGCTACACCTTC.